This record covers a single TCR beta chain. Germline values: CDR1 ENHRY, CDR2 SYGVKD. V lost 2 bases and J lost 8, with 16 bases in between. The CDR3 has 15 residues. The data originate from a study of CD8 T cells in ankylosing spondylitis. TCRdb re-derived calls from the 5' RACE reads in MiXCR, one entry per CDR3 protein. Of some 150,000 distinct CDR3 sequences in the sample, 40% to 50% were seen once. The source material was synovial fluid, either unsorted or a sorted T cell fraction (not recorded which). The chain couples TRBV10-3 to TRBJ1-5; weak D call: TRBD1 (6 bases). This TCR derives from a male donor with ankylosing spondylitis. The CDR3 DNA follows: TGTGCCATCAGTGAGGGCCAGGGGACCTTGGAGCCCCAGCATTTT. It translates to CAISEGQGTLEPQHF.